Described below is a single T cell receptor beta chain sequence and its context. Its specificity is unknown. The DNA ends 3 residues before the CDR3 does, and the rest of the CDR3 is filled in from the germline J gene. The sample comes from a study of Tregs in tolerant kidney transplant recipients. Broader study findings: Changing PCR primers prevented nucleotide comparison between some patients' samples. Few patients were studied, so findings need validation in larger groups.

Measured with immunoSEQ multiplex PCR; TCRdb has only the in-frame clones, and not every one. The table lists about 5,300 clones. The nonmyeloablative bone marrow transplants came from related graft donors, with transient mixed chimerism. Germline V gene lookup returns CDR1 SGHDT and CDR2 YYEEEE. The CDR3 totals 15 residues. V was trimmed by 6 bases and J by 0 bases, leaving 15 bases between them. The source was CD4+ T cells from blood (PBMCs), collected about 15 months after the transplant. The chain employs TRBV5-6 and TRBJ2-5; a possible D gene is TRBD2 (6 bases). This receptor was identified in a human patient who received a combined kidney and bone marrow transplant. The T cells may come from the graft donor. The covered CDR3 bases are TGTGCCAGCATATTTTGGCAGCGGGACCAAGAGACC. Protein sequence: CASIFWQRDQET. The entire CDR3 protein reads CASIFWQRDQETQYF.